One sample yielded the 13 T cell receptor beta chains listed below, sequenced in a study of cytomegalovirus exposure and HLA in healthy donors. PCR used 60 Vbeta primers and 13 Jbeta primers. Method: immunoSEQ multiplex PCR; TCRdb's copy keeps in-frame clones and lacks some. The sample records around 190,000 clones, around three quarters being singletons. The sequencing sample was made of PBMCs. These receptors all stem from a young woman in good health and CMV-seropositive.

As concerns this clone: An end of the junction does not agree with germline; a read error may underlie this. J is TRBJ1-1 and V is TRBV7-7, with D possibly matching TRBD1 (6 bases). CDR1 and CDR2 from the germline V gene are SSHAT and FNYEAQ (reference sequence). CDR3 length: 13 amino acids. The CDR3 region is CASSRDRSTEAFF. In DNA, the CDR3 is TGTGCTAGCAGCCGCGACAGGAGCACTGAAGCTTTCTTT.

In nucleotides, the CDR3 is TGTGCCAGCAGCTTAGTAGGGGACAATGAGCAGTTCTTC. This sequence encodes CASSLVGDNEQFF. The chain uses TRBV13 and TRBJ2-1; D perhaps matches TRBD1 (5 bases). Trimming pared 1 base from V and 5 bases from J, leaving 6 bases between. The CDR3 is made up of 13 amino acids. Germline CDR1 reads PRHDT; CDR2 reads FYEKMQ (reference sequence).

This clone turned up a few times. The chain couples TRBV5-6 to TRBJ1-3; the D is unclear. Per the germline V gene, CDR1 is SGHDT and CDR2 is YYEEEE. The CDR3 is 12 residues long. V gave up 0 bases and J gave up 8 bases, with 6 bases separating them. CDR3: CASSLVGDTIYF. The CDR3 DNA is TGTGCCAGCAGCTTGGTAGGAGACACCATATATTTT.

The gene calls are TRBV4-1 and TRBJ2-7, with D tentatively TRBD2 (6 bases). The CDR3 covers 15 residues. Trimming shortened V by 1 base and J by 2 bases, and 12 bases separated the two germline ends. CDR1 MGHRA and CDR2 YSYEKL come from the germline V gene. The CDR3 DNA reads TGCGCCAGCAGCCAAGGTGCAGGGAGGCCCTACGAGCAGTACTTC. This gives the protein CASSQGAGRPYEQYF.

This clone was seen only a few times. The chain recombines TRBV6-6 with TRBJ1-1; the match to TRBD1 covers 10 bases. The CDR3 contains 14 residues. Germline-derived CDR1 and CDR2 are MNHNY and SVGAGI (reference sequence). Trimming cost V 2 bases and J 3 bases; bases outside gene matches: 0. CDR3 sequence (DNA): TGTGCCAGCAGTTACGACAGGGGGCACACTGAAGCTTTCTTT. Translated, it gives CASSYDRGHTEAFF.

Worth noting for this clone: One end of the junction fails to match germline, which may point to a read error. The gene calls are TRBV7-9 and TRBJ2-1; weak D call: TRBD1 (6 bases). CDR3 size: 12 residues. Germline values: CDR1 SEHNR, CDR2 FQNEAQ (reference sequence). CDR3 loop: CSSSPGTTEQFF. The CDR3 nucleotides are TGTTCCAGCAGCCCAGGGACAACTGAGCAGTTCTTC.

This clone showed up just a few times. V usage is TRBV19 and J usage is TRBJ2-5; D gene unclear. V was shortened by 2 bases and J by 7 bases, with 8 bases between the two germline ends. Germline V lookup: CDR1 LNHDA, CDR2 SQIVND (reference sequence). The CDR3 length is 12 residues. CDR3 coding DNA: TGTGCCAGTAGTATAACCGCCGGGACCCAGTACTTC. Protein: CASSITAGTQYF.

Only a few counts were recorded for this clone. The chain uses TRBV5-1 and TRBJ2-3; 8 bases align to TRBD2. The CDR3 sequence is 16 residues long. From germline, CDR1 is SGHRS and CDR2 YFSETQ. V trimming: 0 bases; J trimming: 3 bases; junction bases outside the gene matches: 6. The CDR3 is CASSLAEAGGTDTQYF. The CDR3, as DNA: TGCGCCAGCAGCTTGGCCGAGGCGGGAGGAACAGATACGCAGTATTTT.

The CDR3 protein is CASSLFGGGNSPLHF. The CDR3 DNA reads TGTGCCAGCAGTTTATTCGGGGGTGGGAATTCACCCCTCCACTTT. This chain connects TRBV27 to TRBJ1-6; D perhaps matches TRBD1 (5 bases). V lost 1 base to trimming and J lost 7 bases, with 11 bases between them. Germline values: CDR1 MNHEY, CDR2 SMNVEV (reference sequence). The CDR3 runs to 15 residues.

The gene calls are TRBV7-9 and TRBJ1-2, with 7 bases fitting TRBD1. CDR3 length: 15 amino acids. V trimming: 1 base; J trimming: 6 bases; junction bases outside the gene matches: 8. Germline-derived CDR1 and CDR2 are SEHNR and FQNEAQ (reference sequence). The CDR3 nucleotides read TGTGCCAGCAGCTTAGTCACCACAGGGGTGAATGGCTACACCTTC. Its translation: CASSLVTTGVNGYTF. Variable domain in full (rest from reference TRBV7-9 and TRBJ1-2): DTGVSQNPRHKITKRGQNVTFRCDPISEHNRLYWYRQTLGQGPEFLTYFQNEAQLEKSRLLSDRFSAERPKGSFSTLEIQRTEQGDSAMYLCASSLVTTGVNGYTFGSGTRLTVV.

This clone was counted a few times. V is TRBV9 and J is TRBJ2-1; 8 bases align to TRBD1. The CDR3 covers 17 residues. The germline CDR1 and CDR2 sequences are SGDLS and YYNGEE. The V gene end was trimmed by 4 bases and the J gene end by 0 bases; junction bases not matched to a gene: 9. CDR3 region: CASSHPVGTGSYNEQFF. CDR3 sequence (DNA): TGTGCCAGCAGCCACCCAGTCGGGACAGGCTCCTACAATGAGCAGTTCTTC.

This chain connects TRBV5-6 to TRBJ2-5; 8 positions agree with TRBD1. CDR1 is SGHDT and CDR2 is YYEEEE in the germline V gene. Trimming at V came to 0 bases and at J to 3 bases, leaving 13 bases not matched to a gene. This CDR3 spans 18 amino acids. The CDR3 region is CASSLVGQGAWREETQYF. CDR3 DNA sequence: TGTGCCAGCAGCTTGGTTGGACAGGGCGCCTGGCGGGAAGAGACCCAGTACTTC.

As for this clone: One end of the junction does not line up with germline, which may come from a read error. The chain combines TRBV7-7 with TRBJ2-5, with D perhaps matching TRBD1 (5 bases). The CDR3 totals 14 residues. Germline V gene lookup returns CDR1 SSHAT and CDR2 FNYEAQ (reference sequence). The CDR3 is CASSEAGIQETQYF. The CDR3, as DNA: TGTGCTAGCAGCGAAGCAGGGATTCAGGAGACCCAGTACTTC. The variable domain in full, with the rest retrieved from reference TRBV7-7 and TRBJ2-5, is GAGVSQSPRYKVTKRGQDVTLRCDPISSHATLYWYQQALGQGPEFLTYFNYEAQPDKSGLPSDRFSAERPEGSISTLTIQRTEQRDSAMYRCASSEAGIQETQYFGPGTRLLVL.